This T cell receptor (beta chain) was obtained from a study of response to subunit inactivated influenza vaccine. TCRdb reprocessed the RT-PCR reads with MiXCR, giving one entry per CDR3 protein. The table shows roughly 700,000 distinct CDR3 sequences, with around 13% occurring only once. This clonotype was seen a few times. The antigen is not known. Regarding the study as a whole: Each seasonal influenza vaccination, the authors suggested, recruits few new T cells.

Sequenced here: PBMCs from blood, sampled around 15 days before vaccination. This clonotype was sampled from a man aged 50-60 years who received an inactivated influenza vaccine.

DNA for the CDR3: TGTGCCAGCAGCCCTGTACTAGCGGGGGCCTGGGATGAGCAGTTCTTC. It is translated as CASSPVLAGAWDEQFF. The rearrangement uses TRBV7-2 and TRBJ2-1; TRBD2 aligns across 11 bases. V shed 5 bases, J shed 8 bases, and the junction held 11 bases outside the gene matches. CDR1 SGHTA and CDR2 FQGNSA come from the germline V gene. The CDR3 is made up of 16 amino acids.